This T cell receptor (beta chain) was sequenced for a study of blood T cell repertoires in COVID-19. In the study overall: Italy, Spain and the United States were the sources of the convalescent and acute COVID-19 samples. In each case, the material was cDNA or gDNA derived from T cells, B-cell-depleted T cells, or PBMCs.

Germline V lookup: CDR1 SNHLY, CDR2 FYNNEI. V shed 2 bases and J 7 bases; nucleotides not matched to a gene: 3. This CDR3 has 13 residues. In the original workflow: Reference gene primers were amplified, and this amplification served to estimate nucleated cell counts. Data came from immunoSEQ multiplex PCR; TCRdb stores just in-frame clones and leaves some out. V, J and clone size are taken as reported in that table, and D and trimming were inferred from the DNA itself. The sample comprises around 73,000 clones, around 77% of which are singletons, and about 2.1% rests with the top ten. The receptor comes from a man in his 70s with COVID-19, enrolled during active disease. Sample: peripheral blood. V and J are TRBV2 and TRBJ2-7; 9 bases fit TRBD2. The CDR3 sequence: CASSERLAGEQYF. For the CDR3, the DNA is TGTGCCAGCAGTGAAAGGCTAGCGGGAGAGCAGTACTTC.